The rows below give T cell receptor beta chains drawn from one sample of a study of cytomegalovirus exposure and HLA in healthy donors. Libraries were prepared by immunoSEQ multiplex PCR; TCRdb keeps only in-frame clonotypes and omits some of them. Of fewer than 100,000 clones listed, 6% to 9% are singletons. The sample was PBMCs. These receptors were obtained from a man in his fifties in good health and CMV-seronegative. The CDR3 runs from the conserved cysteine through the conserved F or W. Fields, in order: V gene, D gene, J gene, clone size, CDR3 protein, CDR3 DNA. A D gene is named only where the DNA matches it firmly. Size tells how often a clone was seen (once, few, many) or the class of an expanded clone, and some rows leave it out.

V: TRBV18; D: TRBD2; J: TRBJ2-3; size: NA; CDR3: CASSPPYAGGYTDTQYF; DNA: TGTGCCAGCTCACCACCGTACGCGGGGGGATACACAGATACGCAGTATTTT
V: TRBV7-9; D: NA; J: TRBJ1-2; size: few; CDR3: CASSSGGVYGYTF; DNA: TGTGCCAGCAGCTCCGGGGGGGTCTATGGCTACACCTTC
V: TRBV5-6; D: TRBD1; J: TRBJ1-4; size: few; CDR3: CASRSGVDRGQGNEKLFF; DNA: TGTGCCAGCAGATCCGGCGTGGACAGGGGGCAGGGTAATGAAAAACTGTTTTTT
V: TRBV27; D: NA; J: TRBJ1-2; size: NA; CDR3: CASSLNRAHGYTF; DNA: TGTGCCAGCAGTTTAAACAGGGCTCATGGCTACACCTTC
V: TRBV6-5; D: NA; J: TRBJ1-4; size: few; CDR3: CASSYGGTTNEKLFF; DNA: TGTGCCAGCAGTTACGGAGGGACAACTAATGAAAAACTGTTTTTT
V: TRBV29-1; D: TRBD2; J: TRBJ2-1; size: NA; CDR3: CSVFRGETHEQFF; DNA: TGCAGCGTTTTCCGGGGGGAAACCCATGAGCAGTTCTTC
V: TRBV28; D: NA; J: TRBJ1-5; size: NA; CDR3: CASSRQAAGNQPQHF; DNA: TGTGCCAGCAGTCGACAGGCGGCGGGCAATCAGCCCCAGCATTTT
V: TRBV7-2; D: TRBD2; J: TRBJ2-7; size: few; CDR3: CASSPLGAGGLYEQYF; DNA: TGTGCCAGCAGCCCCCTCGGAGCGGGAGGGCTCTACGAGCAGTACTTC
V: TRBV7-2; D: TRBD2; J: TRBJ2-7; size: few; CDR3: CASSLRGGLFYEQYF; DNA: TGTGCCAGCAGCCTCCGGGGGGGTTTGTTCTACGAGCAGTACTTC
V: TRBV6-5; D: TRBD1; J: TRBJ2-7; size: NA; CDR3: CAVRTGVYEQYF; DNA: TGTGCCGTTCGTACAGGGGTCTACGAGCAGTACTTC